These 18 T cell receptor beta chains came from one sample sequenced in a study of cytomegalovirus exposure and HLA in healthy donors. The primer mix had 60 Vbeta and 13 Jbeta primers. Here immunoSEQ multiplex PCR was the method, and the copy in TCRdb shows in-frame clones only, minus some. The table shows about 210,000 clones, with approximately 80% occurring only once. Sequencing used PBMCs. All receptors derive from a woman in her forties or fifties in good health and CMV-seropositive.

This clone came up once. In DNA, the CDR3 is TGTGCCAGCTCACCCCACGGAGATACGCAGTATTTT. Translating it yields CASSPHGDTQYF. The chain joins TRBV18 to TRBJ2-3; D gene unclear. This CDR3 is built from 12 residues. The V end lost 3 bases, the J end lost 5 bases, and 6 bases lay between the germline ends. Germline CDR1 KGHSH, CDR2 LQKENI.

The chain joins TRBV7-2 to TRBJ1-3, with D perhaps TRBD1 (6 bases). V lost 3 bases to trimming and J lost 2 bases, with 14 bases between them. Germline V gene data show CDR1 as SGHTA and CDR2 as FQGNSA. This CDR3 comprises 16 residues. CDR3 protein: CASSLGGARAGNTIYF. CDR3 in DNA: TGTGCCAGCAGCTTGGGGGGGGCTCGGGCTGGAAACACCATATATTTT.

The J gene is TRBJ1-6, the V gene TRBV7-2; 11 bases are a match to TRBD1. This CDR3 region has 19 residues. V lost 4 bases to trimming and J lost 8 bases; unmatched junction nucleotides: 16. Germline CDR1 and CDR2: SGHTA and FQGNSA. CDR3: CASSSYLLDRGLSHSPLHF. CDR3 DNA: TGTGCCAGCAGCTCCTACCTTTTGGACAGGGGGCTCTCCCATTCACCCCTCCACTTT.

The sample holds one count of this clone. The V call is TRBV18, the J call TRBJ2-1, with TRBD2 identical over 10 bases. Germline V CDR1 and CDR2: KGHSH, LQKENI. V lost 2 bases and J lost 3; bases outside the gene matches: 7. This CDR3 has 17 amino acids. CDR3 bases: TGTGCCAGCTCACCATCCAGGACTAGCGGAGGCTACAATGAGCAGTTCTTC. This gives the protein CASSPSRTSGGYNEQFF.

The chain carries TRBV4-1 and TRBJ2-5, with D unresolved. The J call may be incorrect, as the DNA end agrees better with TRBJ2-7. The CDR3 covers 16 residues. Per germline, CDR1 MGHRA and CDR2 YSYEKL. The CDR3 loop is CASSQDKETVTYEQYF. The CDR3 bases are TGCGCCAGCAGCCAAGATAAGGAAACAGTAACCTACGAGCAGTACTTC.

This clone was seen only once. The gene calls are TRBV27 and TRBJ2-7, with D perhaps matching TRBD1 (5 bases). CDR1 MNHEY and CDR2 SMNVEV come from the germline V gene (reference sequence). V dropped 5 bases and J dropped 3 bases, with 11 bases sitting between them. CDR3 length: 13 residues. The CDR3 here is CASSLDRRYEQYF. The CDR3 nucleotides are TGTGCCAGCAGTCTTGACAGACGCTACGAGCAGTACTTC.

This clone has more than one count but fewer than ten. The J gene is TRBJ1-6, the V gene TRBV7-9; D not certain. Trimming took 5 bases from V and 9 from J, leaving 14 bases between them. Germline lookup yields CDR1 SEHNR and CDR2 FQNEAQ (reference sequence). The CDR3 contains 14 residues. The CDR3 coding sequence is TGTGCCAGCAGCCAGCCCATAGCCCCTTCACCCCTCCACTTT. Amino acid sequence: CASSQPIAPSPLHF.

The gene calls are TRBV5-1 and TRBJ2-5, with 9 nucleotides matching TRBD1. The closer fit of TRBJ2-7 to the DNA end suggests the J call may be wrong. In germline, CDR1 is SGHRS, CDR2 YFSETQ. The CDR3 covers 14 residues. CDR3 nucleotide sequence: TGCGCCAGCAGCCGGACAGGGGACATAGGCGAGCAGTACTTC. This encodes CASSRTGDIGEQYF.

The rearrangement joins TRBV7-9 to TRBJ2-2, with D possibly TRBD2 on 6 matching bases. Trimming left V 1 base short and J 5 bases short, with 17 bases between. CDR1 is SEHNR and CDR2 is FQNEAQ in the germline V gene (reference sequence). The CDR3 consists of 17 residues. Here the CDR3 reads CASSLGVMPSETGELFF. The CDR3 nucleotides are TGTGCCAGCAGCTTAGGAGTAATGCCTAGCGAGACCGGGGAGCTGTTTTTT.

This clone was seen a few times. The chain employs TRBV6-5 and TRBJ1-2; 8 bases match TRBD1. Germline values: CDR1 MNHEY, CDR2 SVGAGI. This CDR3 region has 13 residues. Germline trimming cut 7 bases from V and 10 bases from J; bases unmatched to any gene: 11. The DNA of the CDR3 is TGTGCCAGCAAGGCGGACAGGGTCCAAATCTACACCTTC. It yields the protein CASKADRVQIYTF.

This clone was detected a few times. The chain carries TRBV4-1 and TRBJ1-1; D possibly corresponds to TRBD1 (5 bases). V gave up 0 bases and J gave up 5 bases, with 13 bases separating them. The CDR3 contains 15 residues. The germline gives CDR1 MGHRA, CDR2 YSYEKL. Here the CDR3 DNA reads TGCGCCAGCAGCCAAGATTGGCAGGGAGGGACTGAAGCTTTCTTT. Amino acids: CASSQDWQGGTEAFF.

CDR3 in DNA: TGTGCCAGCAGCCTCGGACAGACAGATACGCAGTATTTT. This translates into CASSLGQTDTQYF. V and J are TRBV7-2 and TRBJ2-3; weak D call: TRBD1 (6 bases). CDR3 length equals 13 residues. V was trimmed by 5 bases and J by 3 bases, leaving 9 bases between them. Germline V gene data show CDR1 as SGHTA and CDR2 as FQGNSA.

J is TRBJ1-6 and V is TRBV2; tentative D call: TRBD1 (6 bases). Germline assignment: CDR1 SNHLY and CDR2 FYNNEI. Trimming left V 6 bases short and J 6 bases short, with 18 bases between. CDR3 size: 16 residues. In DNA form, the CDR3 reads TGTGCCAGCAGCAGCCGCCGGGACATTTTTAATTCACCCCTCCACTTT. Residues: CASSSRRDIFNSPLHF.

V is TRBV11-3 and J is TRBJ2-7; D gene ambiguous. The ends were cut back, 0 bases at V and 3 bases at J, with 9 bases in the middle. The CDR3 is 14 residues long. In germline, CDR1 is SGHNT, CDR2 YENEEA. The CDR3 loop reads CASSLDPNSYEQYF. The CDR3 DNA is TGTGCCAGCAGCTTAGATCCGAACAGCTACGAGCAGTACTTC.

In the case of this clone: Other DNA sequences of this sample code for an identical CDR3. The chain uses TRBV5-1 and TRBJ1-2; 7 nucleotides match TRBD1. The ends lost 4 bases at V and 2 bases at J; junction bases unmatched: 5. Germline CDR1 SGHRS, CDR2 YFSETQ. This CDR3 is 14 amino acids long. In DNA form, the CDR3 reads TGCGCCAGCAGCCTCGGGACAGCAAACTATGGCTACACCTTC. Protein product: CASSLGTANYGYTF. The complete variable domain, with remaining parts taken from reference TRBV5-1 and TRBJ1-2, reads KAGVTQTPRYLIKTRGQQVTLSCSPISGHRSVSWYQQTPGQGLQFLFEYFSETQRNKGNFPGRFSGRQFSNSRSEMNVSTLELGDSALYLCASSLGTANYGYTFGSGTRLTVV.

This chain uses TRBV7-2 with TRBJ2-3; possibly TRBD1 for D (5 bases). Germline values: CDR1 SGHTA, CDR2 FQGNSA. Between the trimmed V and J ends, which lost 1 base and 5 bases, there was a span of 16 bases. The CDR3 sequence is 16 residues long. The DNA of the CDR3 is TGTGCCAGCAGCTTAGATGGGGCTGGGTCCGGAGATACGCAGTATTTT. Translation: CASSLDGAGSGDTQYF. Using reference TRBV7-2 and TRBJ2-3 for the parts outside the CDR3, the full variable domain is GAGVSQSPSNKVTEKGKDVELRCDPISGHTALYWYRQSLGQGLEFLIYFQGNSAPDKSGLPSDRFSAERTGGSVSTLTIQRTQQEDSAVYLCASSLDGAGSGDTQYFGPGTRLTVL.

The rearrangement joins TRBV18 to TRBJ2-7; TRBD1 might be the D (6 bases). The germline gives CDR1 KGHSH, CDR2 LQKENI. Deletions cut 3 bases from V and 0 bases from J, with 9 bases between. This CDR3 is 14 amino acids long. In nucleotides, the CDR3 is TGTGCCAGCTCACCGGGGGCATTCTCCTACGAGCAGTACTTC. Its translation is CASSPGAFSYEQYF.

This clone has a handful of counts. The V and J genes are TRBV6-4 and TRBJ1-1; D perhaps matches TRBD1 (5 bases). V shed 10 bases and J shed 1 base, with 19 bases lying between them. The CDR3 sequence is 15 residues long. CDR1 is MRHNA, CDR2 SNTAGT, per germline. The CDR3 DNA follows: TGTGCCAAAGGAGGGAGGGGAAGCGCGAACACTGAAGCTTTCTTT. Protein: CAKGGRGSANTEAFF.